A few counts support the clone carrying this T cell receptor beta chain. Its antigen is still unknown. This CDR3 contains 14 residues. With 2 bases removed from V and 2 bases from J, the gap between germline ends came to 10 bases. Germline V lookup: CDR1 MDHEN, CDR2 SYDVKM. The sample is drawn from a study of T cells after yellow fever vaccination. TCRdb re-analysed the 5' RACE reads in MiXCR, keeping a single row per CDR3 protein. This sample has some 390,000 distinct CDR3 sequences, with 18% found just once. Study-wide points: Post-booster repertoires contained most primary-vaccination clones again (roughly 96% CD4, around 88% CD8).

Sequenced here: PBMCs, sampled before the yellow fever booster vaccination. This TCR came from a young man who received the YFV17D yellow fever vaccine. This rearrangement joins TRBV28 to TRBJ2-7; possibly TRBD2 for D (7 bases). This chain's CDR3 is CASSLRGATYEQYF. CDR3 sequence (DNA): TGTGCCAGCAGTTTACGGGGGGCTACCTACGAGCAGTACTTC.